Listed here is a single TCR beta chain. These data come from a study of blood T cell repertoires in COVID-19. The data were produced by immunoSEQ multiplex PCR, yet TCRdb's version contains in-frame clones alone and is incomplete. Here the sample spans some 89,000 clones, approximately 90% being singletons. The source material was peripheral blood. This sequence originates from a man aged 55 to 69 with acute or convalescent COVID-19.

The CDR3 DNA follows: TGCGCCAGCAGCCCTCACCCGCAGGGGGATAATTCACCCCTCCACTTT. It specifies CASSPHPQGDNSPLHF. The gene calls are TRBV5-1 and TRBJ1-6, with TRBD1 matching over 7 bases. CDR3 length: 16 amino acids. The V segment lost 4 bases and the J segment 5 bases; nucleotides outside the gene matches: 9. Germline values: CDR1 SGHRS, CDR2 YFSETQ.